This entry describes one T cell receptor beta chain. Profiling relied on immunoSEQ multiplex PCR, and the TCRdb table lists in-frame clones only, not all of them. Of roughly 68,000 clones in the sample, around 93% are singletons; the top ten hold about 0.95%. This sample was taken from a study of OX40 agonist ivuxolimab in advanced cancers. In the study overall: Participants, approximately 83% male, averaged roughly 59 years of age, ranging from 23 to 79.

There are 15 residues in the CDR3. CDR1 is SGHRS, CDR2 YFSETQ, per germline. V was trimmed by 4 bases and J by 8 bases, leaving 18 bases between them. Sequences were derived from CD4+ or CD8+ T cells sorted from blood, sampled in a trial of the OX40 agonist ivuxolimab. The TCR sequence derives from an adult with an advanced solid tumor such as melanoma, head and neck, liver or kidney cancer. The rearrangement links TRBV5-1 to TRBJ1-4; D gene ambiguous. The CDR3 sequence is CASSPGGSAHEKLFF. The CDR3 DNA is TGCGCCAGCAGCCCTGGAGGGTCAGCCCACGAAAAACTGTTTTTT.